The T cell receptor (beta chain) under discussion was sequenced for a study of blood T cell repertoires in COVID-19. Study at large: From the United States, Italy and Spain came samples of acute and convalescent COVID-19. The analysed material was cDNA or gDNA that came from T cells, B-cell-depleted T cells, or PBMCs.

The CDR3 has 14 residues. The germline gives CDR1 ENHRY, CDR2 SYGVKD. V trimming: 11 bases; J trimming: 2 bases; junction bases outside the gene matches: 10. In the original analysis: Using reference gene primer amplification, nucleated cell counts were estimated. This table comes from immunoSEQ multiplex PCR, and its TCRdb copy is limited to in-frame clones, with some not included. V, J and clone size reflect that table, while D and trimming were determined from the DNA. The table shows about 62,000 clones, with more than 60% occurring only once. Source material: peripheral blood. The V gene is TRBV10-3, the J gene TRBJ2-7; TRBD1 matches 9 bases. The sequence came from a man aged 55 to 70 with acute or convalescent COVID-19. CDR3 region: CASSLGTGTYEQYF. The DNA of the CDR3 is TGTGCCTCTTCCTTGGGGACAGGGACCTACGAGCAGTACTTC.